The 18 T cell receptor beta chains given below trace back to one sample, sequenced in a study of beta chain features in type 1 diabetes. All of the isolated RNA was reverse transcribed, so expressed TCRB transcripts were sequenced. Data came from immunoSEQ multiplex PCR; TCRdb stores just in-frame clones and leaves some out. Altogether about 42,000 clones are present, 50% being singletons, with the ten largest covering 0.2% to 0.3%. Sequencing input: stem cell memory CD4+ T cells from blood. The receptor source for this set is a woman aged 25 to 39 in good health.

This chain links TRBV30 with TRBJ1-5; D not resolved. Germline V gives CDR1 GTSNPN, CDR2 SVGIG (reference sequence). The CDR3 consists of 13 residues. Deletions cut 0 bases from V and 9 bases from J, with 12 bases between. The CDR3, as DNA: TGTGCCTGGAGTGTGGCGACTATGGGGCCCCAGCATTTT. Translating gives CAWSVATMGPQHF.

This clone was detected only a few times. CDR3 nucleotide sequence: TGTGCCAACTCCGATGGACTAGCGGGAACAGATACGCAGTATTTT. Protein sequence: CANSDGLAGTDTQYF. The V call is TRBV18, the J call TRBJ2-3; 12 bases map to TRBD2. CDR1 is KGHSH and CDR2 is LQKENI in the germline V gene. The CDR3 length is 15 residues. V shed 10 bases, J shed 3 bases, and the junction held 8 bases outside the gene matches.

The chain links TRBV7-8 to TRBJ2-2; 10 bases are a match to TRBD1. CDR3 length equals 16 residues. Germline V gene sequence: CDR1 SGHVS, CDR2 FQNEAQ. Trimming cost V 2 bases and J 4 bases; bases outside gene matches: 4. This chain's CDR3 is CASSLRDRGTTGELFF. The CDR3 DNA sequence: TGTGCCAGCAGCTTAAGGGACAGGGGCACCACCGGGGAGCTGTTTTTT.

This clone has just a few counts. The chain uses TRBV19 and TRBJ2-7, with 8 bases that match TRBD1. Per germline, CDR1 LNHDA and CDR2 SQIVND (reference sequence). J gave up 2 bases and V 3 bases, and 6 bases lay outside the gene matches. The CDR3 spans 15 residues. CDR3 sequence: CASSISRTGTYEQYF. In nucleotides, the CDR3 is TGTGCCAGTAGTATCTCTCGGACAGGGACCTACGAGCAGTACTTC.

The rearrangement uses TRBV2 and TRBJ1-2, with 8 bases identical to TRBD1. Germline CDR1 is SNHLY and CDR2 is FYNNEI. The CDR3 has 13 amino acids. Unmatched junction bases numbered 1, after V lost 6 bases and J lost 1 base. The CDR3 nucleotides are TGTGCCAGCAGCGGACAGGGTAACTATGGCTACACCTTC. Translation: CASSGQGNYGYTF. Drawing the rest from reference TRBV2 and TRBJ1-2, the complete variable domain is EPEVTQTPSHQVTQMGQEVILRCVPISNHLYFYWYRQILGQKVEFLVSFYNNEISEKSEIFDDQFSVERPDGSNFTLKIRSTKLEDSAMYFCASSGQGNYGYTFGSGTRLTVV.

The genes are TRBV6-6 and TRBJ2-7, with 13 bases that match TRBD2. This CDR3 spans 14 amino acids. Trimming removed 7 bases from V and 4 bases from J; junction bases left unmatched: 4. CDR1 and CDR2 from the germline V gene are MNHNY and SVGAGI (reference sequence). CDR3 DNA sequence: TGTGCCAGCACTCGACTAGCGGGAGGATACGAGCAGTACTTC. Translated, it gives CASTRLAGGYEQYF.

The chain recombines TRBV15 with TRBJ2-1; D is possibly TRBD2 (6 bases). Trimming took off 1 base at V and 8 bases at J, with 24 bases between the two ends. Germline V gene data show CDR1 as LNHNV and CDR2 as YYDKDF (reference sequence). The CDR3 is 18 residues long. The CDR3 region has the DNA TGTGCCACCAGCAGAGGGAGGGCTAGCGTCGGAGGTTCCCATGAGCAGTTCTTC. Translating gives CATSRGRASVGGSHEQFF.

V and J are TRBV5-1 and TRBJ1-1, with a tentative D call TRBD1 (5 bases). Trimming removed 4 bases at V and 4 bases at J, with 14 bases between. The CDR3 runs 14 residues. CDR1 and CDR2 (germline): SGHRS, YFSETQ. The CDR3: CASSQGRESTEAFF. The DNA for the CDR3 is TGCGCCAGCAGCCAGGGACGGGAGAGCACTGAAGCTTTCTTT.

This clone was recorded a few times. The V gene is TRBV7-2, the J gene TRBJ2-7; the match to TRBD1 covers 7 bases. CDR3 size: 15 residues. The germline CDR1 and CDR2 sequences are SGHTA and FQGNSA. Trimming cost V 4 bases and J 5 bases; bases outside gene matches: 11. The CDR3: CASSSGGQTPNEQYF. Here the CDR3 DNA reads TGTGCCAGCAGCTCTGGGGGACAGACGCCCAACGAGCAGTACTTC.

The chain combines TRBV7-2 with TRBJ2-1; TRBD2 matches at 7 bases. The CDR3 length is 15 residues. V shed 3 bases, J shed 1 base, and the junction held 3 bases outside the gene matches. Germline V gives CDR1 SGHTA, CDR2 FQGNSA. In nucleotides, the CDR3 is TGTGCCAGCAGCTTGCGAGCGGGGTCCTACAATGAGCAGTTCTTC. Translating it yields CASSLRAGSYNEQFF.

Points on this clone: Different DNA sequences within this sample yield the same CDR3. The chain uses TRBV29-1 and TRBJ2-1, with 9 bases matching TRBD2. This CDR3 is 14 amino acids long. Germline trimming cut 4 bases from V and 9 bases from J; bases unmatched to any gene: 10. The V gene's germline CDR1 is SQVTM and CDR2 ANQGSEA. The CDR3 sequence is CSVGGAGGLGEQFF. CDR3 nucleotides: TGCAGCGTTGGGGGGGCGGGAGGGCTTGGTGAGCAGTTCTTC.

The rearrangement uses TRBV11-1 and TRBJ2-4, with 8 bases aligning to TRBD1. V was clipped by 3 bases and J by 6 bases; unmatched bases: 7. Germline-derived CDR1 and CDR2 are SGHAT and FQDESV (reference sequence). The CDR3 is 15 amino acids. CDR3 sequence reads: CASSLTGDIGNIQYF. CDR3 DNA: TGTGCCAGCAGCTTGACAGGGGATATCGGAAACATTCAGTACTTC.

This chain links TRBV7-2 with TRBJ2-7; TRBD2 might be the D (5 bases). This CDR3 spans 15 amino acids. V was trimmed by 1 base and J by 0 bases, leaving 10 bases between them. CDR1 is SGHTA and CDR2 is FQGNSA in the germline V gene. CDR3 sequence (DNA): TGTGCCAGCAGCTTAGGTGGGGAGCCCTCCTACGAGCAGTACTTC. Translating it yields CASSLGGEPSYEQYF.

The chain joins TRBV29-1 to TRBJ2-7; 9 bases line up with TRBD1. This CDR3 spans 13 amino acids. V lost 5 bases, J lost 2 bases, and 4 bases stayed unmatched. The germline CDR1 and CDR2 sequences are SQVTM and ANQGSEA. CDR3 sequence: CSVSRTGAYEQYF. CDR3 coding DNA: TGCAGCGTTTCCCGGACAGGGGCCTACGAGCAGTACTTC.

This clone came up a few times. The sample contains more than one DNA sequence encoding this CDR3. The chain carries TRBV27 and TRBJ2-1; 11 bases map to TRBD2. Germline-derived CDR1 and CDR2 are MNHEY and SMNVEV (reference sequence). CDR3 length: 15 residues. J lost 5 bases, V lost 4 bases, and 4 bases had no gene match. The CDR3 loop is CASSSLAGGDNEQFF. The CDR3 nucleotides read TGTGCCAGCAGTTCTCTAGCGGGAGGTGACAATGAGCAGTTCTTC.

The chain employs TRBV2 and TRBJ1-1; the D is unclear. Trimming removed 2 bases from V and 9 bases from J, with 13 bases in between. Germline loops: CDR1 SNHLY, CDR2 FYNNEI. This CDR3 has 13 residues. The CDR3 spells CASSEWFGGKAFF. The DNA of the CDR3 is TGTGCCAGCAGTGAATGGTTCGGCGGAAAAGCTTTCTTT.

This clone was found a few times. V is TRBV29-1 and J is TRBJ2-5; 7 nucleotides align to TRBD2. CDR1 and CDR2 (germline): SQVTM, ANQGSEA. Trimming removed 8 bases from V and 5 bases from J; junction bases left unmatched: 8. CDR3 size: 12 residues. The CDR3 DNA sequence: TGCAGCTCGGCGGGAGTAGATGAGACCCAGTACTTC. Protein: CSSAGVDETQYF.

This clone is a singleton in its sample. CDR3 DNA: TGTGCCAGCAGCCTCTTGGGACTGGGGCGGGGCCGGGGAAGGAATGAGCAGTTCTTC. This translates into CASSLLGLGRGRGRNEQFF. The rearrangement uses TRBV7-2 and TRBJ2-1; D perhaps matches TRBD2 (6 bases). Germline CDR1 is SGHTA and CDR2 is FQGNSA. The CDR3 consists of 19 residues. The V gene lost 5 bases and the J gene lost 7 bases, with 30 bases spanning the gap.